The 8 T cell receptor beta chains given below trace back to one sample, sequenced in a study of CD8 T cells in ankylosing spondylitis. TCRdb re-derived calls from the 5' RACE reads in MiXCR, one entry per CDR3 protein. The repertoire includes approximately 250,000 distinct CDR3 sequences, 10% to 13% of them detected once, and 2.6% sits in the top ten. The sequenced sample consisted of blood, either unsorted or a sorted T cell fraction (not recorded which). Receptor source: a male donor with ankylosing spondylitis or in good health (not recorded which).

This clonotype was recorded many times. CDR3 nucleotide sequence: TGTGCCAGCAGTTTATGGGATTCGAACACCGGGGAGCTGTTTTTT. It codes for CASSLWDSNTGELFF. The chain carries TRBV12-3 or TRBV12-4 and TRBJ2-2; no firm D call. Trimming shortened V by 2 bases and J by 0 bases, and 7 bases separated the two germline ends. CDR3 size: 15 residues.

This clonotype was seen repeatedly, ten times or more. V is TRBV20-1 and J is TRBJ1-1; D gene unclear. In germline, CDR1 is DFQATT, CDR2 SNEGSKA (reference sequence). CDR3 length: 13 residues. V lost 1 base and J 1 base, leaving 7 bases between the germline ends. CDR3 DNA: TGCAGTGCTAGAGCCCTACGGAACACTGAAGCTTTCTTT. This gives the protein CSARALRNTEAFF.

This clonotype was detected many times. The V and J genes are TRBV24-1 and TRBJ2-1, with D perhaps matching TRBD1 or TRBD2 (7 bases each). The germline V gene has CDR1 KGHDR and CDR2 SFDVKD. V was clipped by 5 bases and J by 14 bases, with 15 bases between them. CDR3 length: 12 residues. The CDR3 sequence is CATSGSGGDKFF. CDR3 in DNA: TGTGCCACCAGTGGTTCAGGGGGGGATAAGTTCTTC.

This clonotype was observed many times. The V gene is TRBV3-1, the J gene TRBJ2-3, with no clear D. From germline, CDR1 is LGHDT and CDR2 YNNKEL (reference sequence). Trimming took 1 base from V and 6 from J, leaving 5 bases between them. The CDR3 extends over 12 amino acids. CDR3 DNA sequence: TGTGCCAGCAGCCAAGTTCGCGATACGCAGTATTTT. This codes for CASSQVRDTQYF.

This clonotype was counted many times. This sequence may be a read error, since a much larger clone differs from it by one base. V and J are TRBV6-2 or TRBV6-3 and TRBJ2-1; 9 bases are shared with TRBD2. This CDR3 is built from 15 residues. Germline assignment: CDR1 MNHEY and CDR2 SVGEGT. After removal of 5 bases from V and 0 bases from J, the junction contained 2 bases not matched to a gene. In nucleotides, the CDR3 is TGTGCCAGCAGTCAACTAGCGGGCTCCTACAATGAGCAGTTCTTC. Protein sequence: CASSQLAGSYNEQFF.

This clonotype showed up just a few times. The gene calls are TRBV5-1 and TRBJ2-1; 10 bases agree with TRBD1. CDR1 is SGHRS and CDR2 is YFSETQ in the germline V gene. J lost 5 bases, V lost 3 bases, and 2 bases had no gene match. The length of the CDR3 is 14 residues. The CDR3 region is CASSSGTGDNEQFF. As DNA, the CDR3 is TGCGCCAGCAGCTCCGGGACAGGGGACAATGAGCAGTTCTTC.

This clonotype came up many times. This chain uses TRBV20-1 with TRBJ2-1; TRBD2 aligns across 8 bases. Germline-derived CDR1 and CDR2 are DFQATT and SNEGSKA (reference sequence). Trimming took 5 bases from V and 4 from J; bases not matched to a gene: 1. The CDR3 length is 12 residues. CDR3 loop: CSAAGGYNEQFF. DNA of the CDR3: TGCAGTGCTGCGGGAGGTTACAATGAGCAGTTCTTC.

This clonotype occurred many times. This sequence joins TRBV21-1 and TRBJ2-7; no check of the table's D call, TRBD1, against the DNA was made. TRBV21-1 is noted as a pseudogene. The CDR3 runs to 15 residues. CDR3 bases: TGTGCCAGCAGCCAGGGGAGCGGACAGGGGGGGAAGCAGTACTTC. It is translated as CASSQGSGQGGKQYF.